This T cell receptor beta chain was sequenced in a study of memory B cells and T cells in multiple sclerosis. As regards this clone: Its antigen is still unknown.

Clones were read by immunoSEQ multiplex PCR, and TCRdb kept only the in-frame ones, dropping some. The sample has approximately 30,000 clones; 86% are singletons. Separate sequencing covered autoproliferating (CFSE-dim) and non-proliferating (CFSE-high) T cells from stimulus-free culture. Pooled replicate wells came from 5x10^7 CFSE-labeled PBMCs cultured less than nine days without stimulus. In germline, CDR1 is MNHNY, CDR2 SVGAGI (reference sequence). The length of the CDR3 is 15 residues. V lost 6 bases to trimming and J lost 3 bases, with 15 bases between them. The TCR sequence derives from a human donor with multiple sclerosis. The rearrangement links TRBV6-6 to TRBJ1-5; D may be TRBD1 (6 bases). Sequencing was carried out using PBMCs from blood kept in culture. The DNA of the CDR3 is TGTGCCAGCAGGGCGGGACAATCCTACAATCAGCCCCAGCATTTT. This sequence encodes CASRAGQSYNQPQHF.